The T cell receptor (beta chain) under discussion was sequenced for a study of T cells after yellow fever vaccination (dated by TCRdb to the late 2010s). Notes on the research overall: Libraries from fractions with low cell numbers were prepared with the SMART-Seq v4 Ultra Low Input RNA kit. To follow T-cell clones before and after both primary and booster YFV17D yellow fever vaccination, bulk TCR alpha and beta repertoires underwent longitudinal sequencing. The cohort comprised two healthy male donors, one aged 18 to 29 and one aged 30 to 40 years. Blood was drawn at multiple timepoints before and after primary and secondary immunization, with bulk PBMC replicates and cell subsets isolated. Points the paper makes about the study in general: FACS-sorted repertoires could contain abundant contaminating clonotypes from the bulk population, so computational filtering was required. The secondary T-cell response was weaker than the primary response but faster, peaking on day 5 instead of day 15. A small fraction of clonotypes showed up in both the CD4 and CD8 compartments, probably as a result of convergent recombination. Only a couple of donors were included in the study, so the extent to which the findings can be generalized is limited. After the booster, most clones that had expanded after primary vaccination were detected again (over 95% of CD4 and around 88% of CD8), suggesting broad maintenance of memory.

The sample's treatment or condition label, decoded: live attenuated yellow fever vaccine strain. At each blood-draw timepoint, two biological replicates of bulk PBMCs were obtained. PBMCs were isolated from peripheral blood using a standard Ficoll-Paque protocol. TriZol was used to extract RNA from bulk PBMCs, CD4 and CD8 fractions, and dextramer-positive and dextramer-negative fractions. TCR cDNA was synthesized by 5'RACE template switching, through which a universal primer site and unique molecular identifiers were introduced. cDNA synthesis was primed from both the TCR alpha and TCR beta constant segments. Library amplification used two PCR steps, and the second PCR step added sample barcodes and sequencing adapters. Sequencing of libraries was done on Illumina HiSeq 2500 (2x100 bp) or NovaSeq (2x150 bp). In the source study's methods: MIGEC handled demultiplexing of reads and collapsing into UMI consensus sequences, while MiXCR performed V(D)J alignment. Using edgeR on replicate PBMC samples, clonotypes were called vaccine-responding if FDR was below 0.01 and the log2 fold change was above 5 up to day 15. Bulk clonotypes were assigned CD4 or CD8 identity according to which sequenced CD4 or CD8 repertoire held them at higher abundance. The public reads were reprocessed in TCRdb via fastp at Q25 and MiXCR, keeping in-frame beta chains. Every distinct CDR3 protein forms one entry, paired with its most common genes and DNA. For this entry, the V and J calls and clone size follow TCRdb and not the study's own pipeline. The sample profile shows 500,000 to 650,000 distinct CDR3 sequences; about 12% of them were found once. The ten largest clones take up more than 12% of the sample.

This clonotype has a handful of counts. The antigen it binds to is not known. No much larger clone is present one base from it, and per-base qualities are unavailable. V and J are truncated by 3 bases and 6 bases respectively, leaving an intervening sequence of 6 bases. Looking up the germline V gene yields CDR1 MNHNS and CDR2 SASEGT. Its CDR3 holds 11 amino acids, cysteine through phenylalanine. Of the read, only the CDR3 DNA is kept; its 33 bases are in frame from base 1. This sequence uses TRBV6-1 and TRBJ2-7, with no confident D gene call. The TCR was taken from a man aged 25 to 45 who received the YFV17D yellow fever vaccine. Sequenced material: PBMCs, taken on the day of the yellow fever booster vaccination. The CDR3 reads as follows: CASSDFPEQYF. The DNA sequence is as follows: TGTGCCAGCAGTGACTTCCCCGAGCAGTACTTC.